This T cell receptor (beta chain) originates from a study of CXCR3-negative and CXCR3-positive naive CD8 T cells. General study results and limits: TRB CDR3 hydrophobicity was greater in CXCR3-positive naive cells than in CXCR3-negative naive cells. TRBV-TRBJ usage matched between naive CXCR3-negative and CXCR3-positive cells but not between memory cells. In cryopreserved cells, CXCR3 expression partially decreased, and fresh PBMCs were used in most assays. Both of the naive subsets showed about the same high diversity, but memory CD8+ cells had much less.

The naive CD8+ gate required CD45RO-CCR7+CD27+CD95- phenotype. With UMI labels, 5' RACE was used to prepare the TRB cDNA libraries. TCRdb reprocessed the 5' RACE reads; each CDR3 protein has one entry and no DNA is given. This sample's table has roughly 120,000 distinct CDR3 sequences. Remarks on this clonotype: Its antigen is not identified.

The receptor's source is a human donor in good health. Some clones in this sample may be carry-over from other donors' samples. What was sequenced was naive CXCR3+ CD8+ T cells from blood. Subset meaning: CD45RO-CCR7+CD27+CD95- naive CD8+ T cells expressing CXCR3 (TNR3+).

CDR3: CSVIGGPEGNTIYF. J is TRBJ1-3 and V is TRBV29-1. Looked up from germline, CDR1 is SQVTM and CDR2 is ANQGSEA. The CDR3 loop spans 14 amino acids.